One sample yielded the 12 T cell receptor beta chains listed below, sequenced in a study of blood T cell repertoires in COVID-19. Method: immunoSEQ multiplex PCR; TCRdb's copy keeps in-frame clones and lacks some. The data show about 200,000 clones, approximately 91% seen once. Sequencing used peripheral blood. These receptors were obtained from a man aged 55-75 years who had recovered from COVID-19.

The chain has TRBV2 and TRBJ2-7, with D maybe TRBD1 (6 bases). V was trimmed by 4 bases and J by 5 bases, leaving 21 bases between them. Germline-derived CDR1 and CDR2 are SNHLY and FYNNEI. This CDR3 has 16 residues. The CDR3 sequence: CASSVYFSTGSNEQYF. CDR3 DNA: TGTGCCAGCAGTGTTTACTTCTCCACAGGGTCCAACGAGCAGTACTTC.

This rearrangement joins TRBV7-2 to TRBJ1-1, with 7 bases that match TRBD1. The CDR3 sequence is 14 residues long. CDR1 is SGHTA, CDR2 FQGNSA, per germline. The V gene end was trimmed by 5 bases and the J gene end by 1 base; junction bases not matched to a gene: 4. The CDR3: CASSGDRWNTEAFF. CDR3 nucleotide sequence: TGTGCCAGCAGCGGGGACAGATGGAACACTGAAGCTTTCTTT.

In this sample, this clone turned up once. V usage is TRBV11-2 and J usage is TRBJ2-5, with D unclear. V lost 6 bases and J 2 bases, leaving 10 bases between the germline ends. This CDR3 has 13 residues. Germline V gene sequence: CDR1 SGHAT, CDR2 FQNNGV. CDR3 DNA: TGTGCCAGCAGAGACTCGCTACAAGAGACCCAGTACTTC. Amino acids: CASRDSLQETQYF.

The chain links TRBV9 to TRBJ2-2; a possible D gene is TRBD1 (6 bases). The germline V gene has CDR1 SGDLS and CDR2 YYNGEE. The V gene lost 1 base and the J gene lost 5 bases, with 9 bases spanning the gap. CDR3 size: 14 residues. The CDR3, as DNA: TGTGCCAGCAGCGTACAGGGGACAACCGGGGAGCTGTTTTTT. This encodes CASSVQGTTGELFF. The full variable domain, with the rest looked up from reference TRBV9 and TRBJ2-2, is DSGVTQTPKHLITATGQRVTLRCSPRSGDLSVYWYQQSLDQGLQFLIQYYNGEERAKGNILERFSAQQFPDLHSELNLSSLELGDSALYFCASSVQGTTGELFFGEGSRLTVL.

The chain carries TRBV3-1 (or the pseudogene TRBV3-2) and TRBJ2-2; D is unclear. Germline CDR1 reads LGHDT; CDR2 reads YNNKEL (reference sequence). This CDR3 comprises 13 residues. Between the trimmed V and J ends, which lost 3 bases and 3 bases, there was a span of 5 bases. CDR3 nucleotides: TGTGCCAGCAGCCATCTCGACACCGGGGAGCTGTTTTTT. Residues: CASSHLDTGELFF.

The J gene is TRBJ2-7, the V gene TRBV5-4; 8 bases are a match to TRBD2. Per germline, CDR1 SGHNT and CDR2 YYREEE (reference sequence). V was clipped by 2 bases and J by 2 bases; unmatched bases: 3. The CDR3 sequence is 14 residues long. The CDR3 reads CASSLAGEAYEQYF. CDR3 nucleotides: TGTGCCAGCAGCTTAGCGGGAGAGGCCTACGAGCAGTACTTC.

Concerning this clone itself: The sample holds other DNA sequences that translate to the same CDR3. CDR3 sequence: CASSQDRTGGTDTQYF. In DNA, the CDR3 is TGTGCCAGCAGCCAAGACCGGACAGGAGGCACAGATACGCAGTATTTT. The chain recombines TRBV3-1 (or the pseudogene TRBV3-2) with TRBJ2-3; 7 bases match TRBD1. This CDR3 has 16 residues. After removal of 0 bases from V and 1 base from J, the junction contained 4 bases not matched to a gene. Germline CDR1 is LGHDT and CDR2 is YNNKEL (reference sequence).

The genes are TRBV7-5 and TRBJ1-1; TRBD1 is the table's D call and was not checked against the DNA. TRBV7-5 constitutes a pseudogene. The CDR3 is 16 residues long. This CDR3 is CARRPTGSGINTEAFF. CDR3 sequence (DNA): TGTGCCAGAAGACCCACAGGGTCGGGGATCAACACTGAAGCTTTCTTT.

The rearrangement joins TRBV28 to TRBJ1-3; tentative D call: TRBD1 (5 bases). Germline V CDR1 and CDR2: MDHEN, SYDVKM. The length of the CDR3 is 14 residues. The V gene lost 4 bases and the J gene lost 4 bases, with 11 bases spanning the gap. CDR3 coding DNA: TGTGCCAGCAGTTCTGGGGGGATGGGAAACACCATATATTTT. Residues: CASSSGGMGNTIYF.

The V and J genes are TRBV7-9 and TRBJ1-1; maybe TRBD1 (6 bases). The germline V and J ends were trimmed by 1 base and 5 bases, with 11 bases remaining between them. This CDR3 spans 14 amino acids. The germline V gene has CDR1 SEHNR and CDR2 FQNEAQ (reference sequence). In nucleotides, the CDR3 is TGTGCCAGCAGCTTAGTACAGGGCAGGACTGAAGCTTTCTTT. It is translated as CASSLVQGRTEAFF. Variable domain in full (rest from reference TRBV7-9 and TRBJ1-1): DTGVSQNPRHKITKRGQNVTFRCDPISEHNRLYWYRQTLGQGPEFLTYFQNEAQLEKSRLLSDRFSAERPKGSFSTLEIQRTEQGDSAMYLCASSLVQGRTEAFFGQGTRLTVV.

The rearrangement uses TRBV9 and TRBJ1-4; D unresolved. Germline CDR1 reads SGDLS; CDR2 reads YYNGEE. V lost 3 bases to trimming and J lost 4 bases, with 10 bases between them. The CDR3 is 14 amino acids. The CDR3 spells CASSEGGGNEKLFF. The CDR3 region has the DNA TGTGCCAGCAGCGAGGGCGGAGGTAATGAAAAACTGTTTTTT.

The gene calls are TRBV6-1 and TRBJ2-2, with D perhaps TRBD2 (5 bases). V lost 8 bases to trimming and J lost 4 bases, with 17 bases between them. The CDR3 consists of 15 residues. Per the germline V gene, CDR1 is MNHNS and CDR2 is SASEGT. The CDR3 region is CASLTRHGSTGELFF. The CDR3 coding sequence is TGTGCCAGCCTCACTAGACATGGGTCCACCGGGGAGCTGTTTTTT.